This T cell receptor (beta chain) was identified during a study of cytomegalovirus exposure and HLA in healthy donors. Study-level findings and limits: In all likelihood, a cluster of highly shared sequence variants was a sequencing artifact. A later analysis, which compared TCR beta chains of equal frequency, found the HLA-associated ones more clonally expanded. TCR beta V- and J-gene trimming, according to a later analysis, was linked to a missense DCLRE1C variant.

It was healthy bone marrow donors who served as donors. In regard to this clone: Antigen: not known.

Vbeta (60) and Jbeta (13) primers were used in the PCR. Profiled with immunoSEQ multiplex PCR; TCRdb holds only in-frame clones, not every one. The sample contains 150,000 to 160,000 clones, about three quarters of which appear only once. Looked up from germline, CDR1 is SGHDT and CDR2 is YYEEEE. J lost 0 bases, V lost 1 base, and 6 bases had no gene match. This CDR3 is 16 amino acids long. What was sequenced was PBMCs. The source of this sequence is a woman aged 40 to 50 in good health and CMV-seronegative. The rearrangement joins TRBV5-6 to TRBJ1-2; 7 positions agree with TRBD1. CDR3 sequence: CASSLTGTAPNYGYTF. CDR3 nucleotides: TGTGCCAGCAGCTTGACCGGGACAGCCCCTAACTATGGCTACACCTTC.